One T cell receptor beta chain is described in this entry. The specificity of this receptor is unknown. The input lacks base qualities; no much larger clone sits a single base away. What the treatment or condition label conveys for this sample: in vitro stimulation with specific CMV peptide epitopes to enrich CMV-specific T cells. The sequencer was an Illumina HiSeq 1500. TCRdb reprocessing: public reads trimmed at Q25 with fastp, clones called with MiXCR, in-frame beta chains kept. CDR3 protein duplicates are merged, each entry listing the most common genes and DNA. The sample contains fewer than 900,000 distinct CDR3 sequences, roughly 29% of them found a single time. The ten largest clones represent roughly 14% of the sample. This sample is drawn from a study of T cell repertoires in cytomegalovirus infection (dated by TCRdb to the late 2010s). Turning to the overall study: The peptide stimulations were aimed at well-studied HLA-B-restricted epitopes as well as recently identified HLA-C-restricted CMV epitopes, whose presentation resists viral immunomodulation. Because public TCR beta signatures pointed to carriage of CMV infection together with the matching HLA type, the HLA type of each donor mattered for the analysis. What the research found in general, with its limitations: The ex vivo response was dominated by HLA-C-restricted CMV-specific TCR beta clonotypes, which also provided the single most frequent clonotype in two of eight donors. In both this cohort and an independent roughly 350-donor cohort, the cumulative frequency of public TCR beta family members distinguished carriers of CMV infection plus the relevant HLA type.

V is pared back by 6 bases and J by 1 base, with 10 bases lying between the germline termini. CDR3 length: 14 amino acids, cysteine to phenylalanine. The entry retains the CDR3 DNA only, 42 bases that are in frame from base 1. The CDR1 and CDR2 encoded by the germline V gene are MDHEN and SYDVKM. The clonotype originates from a human donor in good health (CMV status not recorded). Some clones in this sample may be carry-over from other donors' samples. The chain uses TRBV28 and TRBJ1-5, with no confident D gene call. This sample comprised cultured CD8+ T cells from PBMCs, obtained from culture after CMV antigen stimulation. The DNA sequence is TGTGCCAGCAGCTGGACCTCAAGCAATCAGCCCCAGCATTTT. Its protein product is CASSWTSSNQPQHF.